This record looks at one TCR beta chain sequence and its context. Its antigen remains unidentified. These data belong to a study of cytomegalovirus exposure and HLA in healthy donors. Study-level results: TCR beta chains associated with HLA were, in a later analysis, more clonally expanded than equally common others. TCR beta sequences reportedly predicted most subjects' HLA-A and HLA-B alleles accurately. Through in vitro validation, three CMV-associated chains were shown to be specific for CMV antigens. Common viral pathogens (according to a later analysis) appeared linked to several of the most significant clusters.

The germline V gene encodes CDR1 MDHEN and CDR2 SYDVKM. Unmatched junction bases numbered 15, after V lost 3 bases and J lost 0 bases. The CDR3 runs 19 residues. PCR used 60 Vbeta primers and 13 Jbeta primers. Sequencing was performed with immunoSEQ multiplex PCR; in TCRdb, only in-frame clones are kept and a portion is missing. The sample table sets out 130,000 or so clones. The rearrangement uses TRBV28 and TRBJ1-1, with TRBD1 identical over 8 bases. The sequenced sample was PBMCs. The clonotype was recovered from a woman aged 35 to 49 in good health and CMV-seropositive. CDR3 loop: CASSFLGLGTGHMNTEAFF. In nucleotides, the CDR3 is TGTGCCAGCAGTTTCTTGGGACTCGGGACAGGCCACATGAACACTGAAGCTTTCTTT.